The TCR beta chain under discussion was sequenced for a study of CD8 T cells in Susac syndrome. General study results and limits: The study acknowledged a relatively small number of individuals in its TCR sequencing and HLA analysis.

Regarding this clonotype: What it recognizes is unknown.

Sequencing targeted TCR beta in blood CD8+ and CD4+ T cells. When the RNA was reverse transcribed, random hexamers were used with an input of roughly 0.45 to 1 ug. The CDR3 of TCR beta was amplified by immunoSEQ multiplex PCR across 54 Vbeta and 13 Jbeta. Via MiXCR, TCRdb re-called the immunoSEQ multiplex PCR reads, giving one row per CDR3 protein. Of 250,000 to 350,000 distinct CDR3 sequences listed, 70% to 90% are singletons. Source material: CD8+ T cells from PBMCs. This sequence originates from a human donor with multiple sclerosis.

DNA of the CDR3: TGTGCCAGCAGCGTCCCGACCACAGATACGCAGTATTTT. This sequence encodes CASSVPTTDTQYF. This rearrangement joins TRBV9 to TRBJ2-3; no definite D call. Trimming cost V 2 bases and J 2 bases, with 6 bases left between them. CDR3 length equals 13 residues. Germline V gene data show CDR1 as SGDLS and CDR2 as YYNGEE.